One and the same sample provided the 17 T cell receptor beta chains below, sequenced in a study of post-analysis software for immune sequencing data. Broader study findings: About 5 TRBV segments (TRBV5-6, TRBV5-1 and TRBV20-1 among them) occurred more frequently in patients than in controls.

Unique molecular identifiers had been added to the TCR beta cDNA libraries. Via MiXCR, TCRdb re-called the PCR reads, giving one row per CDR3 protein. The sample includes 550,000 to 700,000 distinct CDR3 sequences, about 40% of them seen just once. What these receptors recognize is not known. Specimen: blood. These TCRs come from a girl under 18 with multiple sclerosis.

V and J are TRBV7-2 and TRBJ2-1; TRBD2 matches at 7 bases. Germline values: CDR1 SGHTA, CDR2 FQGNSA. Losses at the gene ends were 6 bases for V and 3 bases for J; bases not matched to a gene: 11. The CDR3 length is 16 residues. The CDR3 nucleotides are TGTGCCAGCAGGCCCCTCGGCGGGAGCCTCTACAATGAGCAGTTCTTC. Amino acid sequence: CASRPLGGSLYNEQFF.

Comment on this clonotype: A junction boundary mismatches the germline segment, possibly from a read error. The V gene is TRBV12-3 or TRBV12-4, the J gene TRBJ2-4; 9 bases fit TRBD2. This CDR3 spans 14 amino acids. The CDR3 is CASWERGAKTIQYF. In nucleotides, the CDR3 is TGTGCCAGCTGGGAGCGGGGGGCTAAAACCATTCAGTACTTC.

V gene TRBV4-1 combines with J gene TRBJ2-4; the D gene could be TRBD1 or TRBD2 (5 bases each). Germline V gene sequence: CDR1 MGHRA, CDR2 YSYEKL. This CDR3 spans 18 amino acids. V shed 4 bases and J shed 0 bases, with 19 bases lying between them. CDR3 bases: TGCGCCAGCAGCCCGAAGCCGCAGGGACCACTAGCCAAAAACATTCAGTACTTC. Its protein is CASSPKPQGPLAKNIQYF.

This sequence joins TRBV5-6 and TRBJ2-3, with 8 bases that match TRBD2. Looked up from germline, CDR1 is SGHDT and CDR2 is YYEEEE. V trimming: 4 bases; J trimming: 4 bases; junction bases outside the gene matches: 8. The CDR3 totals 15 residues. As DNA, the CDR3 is TGTGCCAGCAGCGATAGAGGACTAGCCTCAGATACGCAGTATTTT. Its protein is CASSDRGLASDTQYF.

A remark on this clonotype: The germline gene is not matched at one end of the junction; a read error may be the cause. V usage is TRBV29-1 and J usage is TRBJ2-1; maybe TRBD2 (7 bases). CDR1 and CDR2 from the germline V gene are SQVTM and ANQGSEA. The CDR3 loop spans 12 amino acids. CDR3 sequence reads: CSVEARGAERFF. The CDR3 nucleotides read TGCAGCGTTGAGGCACGGGGGGCCGAGCGGTTCTTC.

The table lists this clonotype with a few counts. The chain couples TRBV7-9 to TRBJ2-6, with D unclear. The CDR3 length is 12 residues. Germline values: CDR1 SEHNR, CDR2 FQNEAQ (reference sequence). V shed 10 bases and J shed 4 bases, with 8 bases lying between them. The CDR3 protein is CATASGANVLTF. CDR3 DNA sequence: TGTGCCACGGCGTCAGGGGCCAACGTCCTGACTTTC. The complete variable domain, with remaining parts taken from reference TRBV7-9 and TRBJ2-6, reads DTGVSQNPRHKITKRGQNVTFRCDPISEHNRLYWYRQTLGQGPEFLTYFQNEAQLEKSRLLSDRFSAERPKGSFSTLEIQRTEQGDSAMYLCATASGANVLTFGAGSRLTVL.

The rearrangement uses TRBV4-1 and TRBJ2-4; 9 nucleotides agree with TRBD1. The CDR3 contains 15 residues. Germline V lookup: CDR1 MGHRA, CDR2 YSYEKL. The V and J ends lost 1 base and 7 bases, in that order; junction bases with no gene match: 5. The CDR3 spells CASSQATGGRNIQYF. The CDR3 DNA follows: TGCGCCAGCAGCCAAGCTACAGGGGGCCGGAACATTCAGTACTTC.

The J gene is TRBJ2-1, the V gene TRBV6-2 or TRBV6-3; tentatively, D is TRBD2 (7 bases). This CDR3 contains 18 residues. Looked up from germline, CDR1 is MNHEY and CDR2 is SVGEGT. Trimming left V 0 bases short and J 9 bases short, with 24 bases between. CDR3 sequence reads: CASSYSRSGGGAVVEQFF. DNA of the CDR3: TGTGCCAGCAGTTACTCGAGGTCAGGAGGGGGGGCGGTTGTTGAGCAGTTCTTC.

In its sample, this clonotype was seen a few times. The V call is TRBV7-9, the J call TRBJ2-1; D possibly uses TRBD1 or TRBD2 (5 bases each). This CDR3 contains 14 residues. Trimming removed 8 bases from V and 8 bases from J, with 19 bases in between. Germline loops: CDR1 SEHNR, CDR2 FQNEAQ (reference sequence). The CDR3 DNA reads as TGTGCCAGCCCGGGGCCAACCGTCGGGGATGAGCAGTTCTTC. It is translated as CASPGPTVGDEQFF.

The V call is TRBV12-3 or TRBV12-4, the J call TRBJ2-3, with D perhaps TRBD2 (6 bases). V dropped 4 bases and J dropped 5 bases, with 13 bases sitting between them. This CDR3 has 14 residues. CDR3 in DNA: TGTGCCAGCAGTTCATCGACTAGTAGAGATACGCAGTATTTT. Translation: CASSSSTSRDTQYF.

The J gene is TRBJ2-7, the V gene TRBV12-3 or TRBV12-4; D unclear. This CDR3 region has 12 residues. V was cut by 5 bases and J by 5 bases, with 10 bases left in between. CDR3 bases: TGTGCCAGCAGTCATAAGGGCAACGAGCAGTACTTC. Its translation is CASSHKGNEQYF.

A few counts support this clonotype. The CDR3 bases are TGTGCCAGCAGCTTTGGGACAGGCTATGGCTACACCTTC. Translation gives CASSFGTGYGYTF. The chain carries TRBV7-3 and TRBJ1-2; 8 bases match TRBD1. Trimming took 3 bases from V and 4 from J; bases not matched to a gene: 1. Germline CDR1 and CDR2: SGHTA and FQGTGA. The CDR3 spans 13 residues.

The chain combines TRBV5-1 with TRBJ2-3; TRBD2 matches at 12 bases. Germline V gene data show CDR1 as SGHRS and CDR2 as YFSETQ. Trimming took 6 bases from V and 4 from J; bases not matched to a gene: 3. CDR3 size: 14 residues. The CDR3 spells CASTGLAGSDTQYF. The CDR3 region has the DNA TGCGCCAGCACCGGACTAGCGGGATCAGATACGCAGTATTTT.

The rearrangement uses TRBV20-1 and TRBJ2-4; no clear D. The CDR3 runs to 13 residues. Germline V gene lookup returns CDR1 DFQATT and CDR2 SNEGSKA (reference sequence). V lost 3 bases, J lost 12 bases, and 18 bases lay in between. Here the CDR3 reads CSASPPPIGPQYF. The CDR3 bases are TGCAGTGCTAGCCCACCTCCAATCGGACCTCAGTACTTC.

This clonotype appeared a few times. CDR3 nucleotides: TGCGCCAGCAGCTTTCGGAGCGGGGCAAGCTACGAGCAGTACTTC. The encoded protein is CASSFRSGASYEQYF. The V gene is TRBV5-1, the J gene TRBJ2-7; 7 positions match TRBD2. CDR1 is SGHRS, CDR2 YFSETQ, per germline. Germline trimming cut 2 bases from V and 3 bases from J; bases unmatched to any gene: 8. The CDR3 has 15 residues. The whole variable domain, filled in from reference TRBV5-1 and TRBJ2-7, reads KAGVTQTPRYLIKTRGQQVTLSCSPISGHRSVSWYQQTPGQGLQFLFEYFSETQRNKGNFPGRFSGRQFSNSRSEMNVSTLELGDSALYLCASSFRSGASYEQYFGPGTRLTVT.

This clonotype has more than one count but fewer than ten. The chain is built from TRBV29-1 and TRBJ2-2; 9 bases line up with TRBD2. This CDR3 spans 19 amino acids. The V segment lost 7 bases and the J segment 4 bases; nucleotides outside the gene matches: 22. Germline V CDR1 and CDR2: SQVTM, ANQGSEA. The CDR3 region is CSAVLSGGTSIRGTGELFF. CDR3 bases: TGCAGCGCTGTACTCAGTGGGGGGACTAGCATAAGGGGCACCGGGGAGCTGTTTTTT.

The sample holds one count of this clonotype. The CDR3 region is CASNDRFGGQRNGYTF. CDR3 sequence (DNA): TGTGCCAGTAATGATCGTTTCGGGGGCCAACGGAATGGCTACACCTTC. V is TRBV19 and J is TRBJ1-2; D is perhaps TRBD1 (6 bases). This CDR3 has 16 residues. The germline V and J ends were trimmed by 7 bases and 6 bases, with 24 bases remaining between them. Germline V CDR1 and CDR2: LNHDA, SQIVND (reference sequence).